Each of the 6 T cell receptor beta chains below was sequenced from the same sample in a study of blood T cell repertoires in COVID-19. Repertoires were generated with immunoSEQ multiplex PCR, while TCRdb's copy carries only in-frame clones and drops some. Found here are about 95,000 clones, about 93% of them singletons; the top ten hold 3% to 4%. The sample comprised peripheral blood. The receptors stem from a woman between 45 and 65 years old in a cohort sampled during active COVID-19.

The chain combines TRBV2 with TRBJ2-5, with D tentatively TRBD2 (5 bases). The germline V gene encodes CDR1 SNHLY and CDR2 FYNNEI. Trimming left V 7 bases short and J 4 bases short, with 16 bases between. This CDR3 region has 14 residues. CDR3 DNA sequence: TGTGCCAGCATCCCGGAACCCCGGGGAGAGACCCAGTACTTC. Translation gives CASIPEPRGETQYF.

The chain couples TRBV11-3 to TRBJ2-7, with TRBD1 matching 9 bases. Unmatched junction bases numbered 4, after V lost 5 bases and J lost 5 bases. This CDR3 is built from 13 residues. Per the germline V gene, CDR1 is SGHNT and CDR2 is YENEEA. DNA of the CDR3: TGTGCCAGCAGCACGGGACAGGGAGACGAGCAGTACTTC. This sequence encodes CASSTGQGDEQYF.

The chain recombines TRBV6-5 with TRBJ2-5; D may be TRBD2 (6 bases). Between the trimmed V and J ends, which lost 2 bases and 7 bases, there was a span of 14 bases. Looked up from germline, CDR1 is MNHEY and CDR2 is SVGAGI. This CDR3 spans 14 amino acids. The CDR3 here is CASSYRGRGGTQYF. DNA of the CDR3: TGTGCCAGCAGTTACAGGGGACGGGGAGGGACCCAGTACTTC.

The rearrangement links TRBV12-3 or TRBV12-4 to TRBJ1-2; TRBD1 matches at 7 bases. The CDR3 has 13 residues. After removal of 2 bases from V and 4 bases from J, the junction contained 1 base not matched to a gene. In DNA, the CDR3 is TGTGCCAGCAGTTTAAGGGACAGCTATGGCTACACCTTC. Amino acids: CASSLRDSYGYTF.

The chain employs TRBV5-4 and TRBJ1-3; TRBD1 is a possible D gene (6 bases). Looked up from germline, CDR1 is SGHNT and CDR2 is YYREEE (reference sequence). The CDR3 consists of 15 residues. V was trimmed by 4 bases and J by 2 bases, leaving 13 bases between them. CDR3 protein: CASSHTGTPGNTIYF. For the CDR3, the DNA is TGTGCCAGCAGCCATACGGGGACACCTGGAAACACCATATATTTT.

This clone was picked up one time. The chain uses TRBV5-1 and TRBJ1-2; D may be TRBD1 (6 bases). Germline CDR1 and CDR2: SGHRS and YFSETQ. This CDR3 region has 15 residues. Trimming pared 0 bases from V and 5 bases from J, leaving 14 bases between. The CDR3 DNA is TGCGCCAGCAGCTTGGAAGCCCACCAGGGGTATGGCTACACCTTC. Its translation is CASSLEAHQGYGYTF.